The T cell receptor beta chain under discussion was sequenced for a study of PD-1 blockade in classical Hodgkin lymphoma. Whole-study results and caveats: Diminished baseline TCR diversity has been reported in newly diagnosed patients relative to healthy donors.

This table comes from immunoSEQ multiplex PCR, and its TCRdb copy is limited to in-frame clones, with some not included. The table has about 98,000 clones, around 90% seen once; the top ten hold 2.8%. V dropped 0 bases and J dropped 0 bases, with 9 bases sitting between them. This CDR3 has 15 amino acids. CDR1 is MNHEY, CDR2 SVGAGI, per germline. In its sample, this clone was seen a few times. Its antigen is currently unknown. No patient escaped relapse after autologous stem cell transplantation, and brentuximab vedotin exposure varied. This rearrangement joins TRBV6-5 to TRBJ2-7, with D perhaps matching TRBD1 (6 bases). The TCR sequence derives from a human donor with classical Hodgkin lymphoma. The starting material was peripheral blood mononuclear cells (PBMCs), obtained at baseline. This CDR3 reads CASSYSWTDSYEQYF. The CDR3 bases are TGTGCCAGCAGTTACTCCTGGACAGACTCCTACGAGCAGTACTTC.